This T cell receptor beta chain stems from a study of T cell repertoires in cytomegalovirus infection. Across the study: Public TCR beta signature analysis indicated the presence of both CMV infection and matching HLA type. Broader study findings: It was HLA-C-restricted CMV-specific TCR beta clonotypes that dominated the response ex vivo.

V lost 6 bases to trimming and J lost 4 bases, with 15 bases between them. CDR3 length: 14 residues. MiXCR, run by TCRdb on the reads, gives a single entry per CDR3 protein. The repertoire has 450,000 to 650,000 distinct CDR3 sequences, about 39% of them found once; the top ten carry 48%. A remark on this clonotype: Its matching antigen is unknown.

V is TRBV12-3 or TRBV12-4 and J is TRBJ1-2, with TRBD1 as a possible D gene (5 bases). The sample was cultured PBMCs, taken from culture after CMV antigen stimulation. The clonotype comes from a human donor in good health (CMV status not recorded). Some clones in this sample may be carry-over from other donors' samples. DNA of the CDR3: TGTGCCAGCAGCCTCCTCAGGGATAGCTATGGCTACACCTTC. It specifies CASSLLRDSYGYTF.